This T cell receptor beta chain appears in the sequencing data of a study of CD8+CD57+ T cells in acquired aplastic anemia. For the study at large: Sorted CD4+ and CD8+ cell DNA averaged roughly 3 ug.

The sample holds a few counts of this clonotype. What it binds is not known. Genomic DNA, serving as template, underwent TCR beta VDJ and CDR3 profiling. TCRdb re-analysed the reads in MiXCR, keeping a single row per CDR3 protein. The table lists roughly 220,000 distinct CDR3 sequences, 65% of them singletons. CDR1 SGHTA and CDR2 FQGNSA come from the germline V gene. This CDR3 region has 15 residues. The germline V and J ends were trimmed by 2 bases and 1 base, with 9 bases remaining between them. Study results and limitations: Patient and control CD8+ Simpson's diversity was not significantly different.

Patients who underwent sequencing had shown CD8+CD57+ cell expansion by flow cytometry. The genes are TRBV7-2 and TRBJ1-5; no clear D gene. The origin of this receptor is a human donor with aplastic anemia. The material sequenced was sorted CD4+, CD8+, or CD8+CD57+ T cells (not recorded which) from PBMCs. DNA for the CDR3: TGTGCCAGCAGCTTATCGTCGGGGAGCAATCAGCCCCAGCATTTT. Translating gives CASSLSSGSNQPQHF.